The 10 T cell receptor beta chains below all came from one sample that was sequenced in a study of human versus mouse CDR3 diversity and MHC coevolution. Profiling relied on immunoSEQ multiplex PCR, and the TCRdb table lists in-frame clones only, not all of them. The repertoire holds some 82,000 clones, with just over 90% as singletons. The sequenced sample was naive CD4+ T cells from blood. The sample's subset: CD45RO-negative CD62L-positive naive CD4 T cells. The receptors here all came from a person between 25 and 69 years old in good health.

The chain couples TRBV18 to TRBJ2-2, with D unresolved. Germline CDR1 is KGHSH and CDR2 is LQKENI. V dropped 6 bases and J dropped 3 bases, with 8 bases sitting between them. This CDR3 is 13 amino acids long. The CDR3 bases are TGTGCCAGCTCCCCTCAGGACACCGGGGAGCTGTTTTTT. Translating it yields CASSPQDTGELFF.

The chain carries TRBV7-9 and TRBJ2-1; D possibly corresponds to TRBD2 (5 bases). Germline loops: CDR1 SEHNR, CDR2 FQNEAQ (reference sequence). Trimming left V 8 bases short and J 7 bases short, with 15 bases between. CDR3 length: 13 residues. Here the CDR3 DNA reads TGTGCCAGCGTCGAGGGAACGGGGAATGAGCAGTTCTTC. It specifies CASVEGTGNEQFF.

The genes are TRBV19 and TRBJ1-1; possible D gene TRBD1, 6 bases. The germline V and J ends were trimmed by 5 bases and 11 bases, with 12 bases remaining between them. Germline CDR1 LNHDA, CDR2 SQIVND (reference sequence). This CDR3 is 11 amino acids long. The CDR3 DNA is TGTGCCAGTAGTGTTCCAGGGGTGGCTTTCTTT. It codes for CASSVPGVAFF.

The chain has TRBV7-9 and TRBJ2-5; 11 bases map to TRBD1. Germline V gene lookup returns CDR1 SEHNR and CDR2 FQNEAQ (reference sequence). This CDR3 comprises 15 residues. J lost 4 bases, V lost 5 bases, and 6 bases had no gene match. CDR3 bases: TGTGCCAGCAGCGTCGGGACAGGGGGAGGAGAGACCCAGTACTTC. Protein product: CASSVGTGGGETQYF.

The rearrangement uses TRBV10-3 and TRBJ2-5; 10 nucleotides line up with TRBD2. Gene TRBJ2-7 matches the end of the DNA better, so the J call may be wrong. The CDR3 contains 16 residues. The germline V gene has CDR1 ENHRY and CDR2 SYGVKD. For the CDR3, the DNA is TGTGCCATCAGTGACTTTACTAGCGGGGCCTCCTACGAGCAGTACTTC. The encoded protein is CAISDFTSGASYEQYF.

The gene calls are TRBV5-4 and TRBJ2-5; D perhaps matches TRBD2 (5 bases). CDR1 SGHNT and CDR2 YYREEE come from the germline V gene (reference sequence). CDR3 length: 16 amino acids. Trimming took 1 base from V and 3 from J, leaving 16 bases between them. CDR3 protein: CASSLFRGAAEETQYF. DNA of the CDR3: TGTGCCAGCAGCTTGTTTAGAGGAGCGGCGGAAGAGACCCAGTACTTC. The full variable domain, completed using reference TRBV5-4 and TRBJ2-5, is ETGVTQSPTHLIKTRGQQVTLRCSSQSGHNTVSWYQQALGQGPQFIFQYYREEENGRGNFPPRFSGLQFPNYSSELNVNALELDDSALYLCASSLFRGAAEETQYFGPGTRLLVL.

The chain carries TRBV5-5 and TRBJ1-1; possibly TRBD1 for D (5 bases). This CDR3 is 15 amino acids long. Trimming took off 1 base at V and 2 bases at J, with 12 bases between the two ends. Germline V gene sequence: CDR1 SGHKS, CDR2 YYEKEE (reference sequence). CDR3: CASSLMTAPNTEAFF. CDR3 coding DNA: TGTGCCAGCAGCTTGATGACAGCCCCTAACACTGAAGCTTTCTTT.

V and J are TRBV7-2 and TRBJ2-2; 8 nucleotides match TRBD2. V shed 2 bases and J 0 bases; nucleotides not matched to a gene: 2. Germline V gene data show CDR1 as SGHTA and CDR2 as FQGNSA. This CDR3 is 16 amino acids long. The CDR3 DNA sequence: TGTGCCAGCAGCTTACGCGGGGGGACGAACACCGGGGAGCTGTTTTTT. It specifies CASSLRGGTNTGELFF.

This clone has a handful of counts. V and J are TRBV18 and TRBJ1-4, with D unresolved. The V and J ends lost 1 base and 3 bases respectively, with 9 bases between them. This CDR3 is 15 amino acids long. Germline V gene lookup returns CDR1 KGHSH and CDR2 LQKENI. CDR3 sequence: CASSPQSNSNEKLFF. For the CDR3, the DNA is TGTGCCAGCTCACCACAAAGTAACTCTAATGAAAAACTGTTTTTT.

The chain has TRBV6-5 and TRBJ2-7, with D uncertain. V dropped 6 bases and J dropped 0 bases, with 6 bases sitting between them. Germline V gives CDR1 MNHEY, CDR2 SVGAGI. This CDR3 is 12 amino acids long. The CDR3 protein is CASSPSSYEQYF. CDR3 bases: TGTGCCAGCAGCCCTAGCTCCTACGAGCAGTACTTC.